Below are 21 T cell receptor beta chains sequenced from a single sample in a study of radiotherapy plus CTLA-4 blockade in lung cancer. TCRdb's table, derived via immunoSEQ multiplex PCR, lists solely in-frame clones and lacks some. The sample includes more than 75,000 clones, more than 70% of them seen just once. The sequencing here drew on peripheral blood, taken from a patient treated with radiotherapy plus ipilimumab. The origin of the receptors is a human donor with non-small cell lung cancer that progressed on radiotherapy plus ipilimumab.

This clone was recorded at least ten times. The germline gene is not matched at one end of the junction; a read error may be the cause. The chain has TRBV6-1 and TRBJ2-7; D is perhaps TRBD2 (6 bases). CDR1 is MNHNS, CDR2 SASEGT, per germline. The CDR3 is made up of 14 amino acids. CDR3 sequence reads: CASTLGGLSSEQYF. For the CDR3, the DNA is TGTGCCAGCACCTTGGGGGGACTCTCCTCCGAGCAGTACTTC.

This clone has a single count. The CDR3 is CASRQGVVSDTEAFF. The CDR3 region has the DNA TGTGCCAGCAGACAGGGGGTAGTCTCGGACACTGAAGCTTTCTTT. V usage is TRBV25-1 and J usage is TRBJ1-1; 8 bases are a match to TRBD1. J lost 3 bases, V lost 6 bases, and 9 bases had no gene match. Germline-derived CDR1 and CDR2 are MGHDK and SYGVNS. CDR3 length: 15 residues.

The DNA of the CDR3 is TGTGCCAGCAGTGTCAGCCTGAACACTGAAGCTTTCTTT. Amino acid sequence: CASSVSLNTEAFF. V usage is TRBV2 and J usage is TRBJ1-1; no definite D call. V shed 4 bases and J shed 0 bases, with 6 bases lying between them. Germline loops: CDR1 SNHLY, CDR2 FYNNEI. This CDR3 region has 13 residues.

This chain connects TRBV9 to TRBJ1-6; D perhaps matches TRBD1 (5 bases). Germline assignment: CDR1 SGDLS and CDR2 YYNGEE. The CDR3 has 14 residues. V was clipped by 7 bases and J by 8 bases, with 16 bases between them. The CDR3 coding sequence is TGTGCCAGCGGAGAGGGACTTACTTATTCACCCCTCCACTTT. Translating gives CASGEGLTYSPLHF.

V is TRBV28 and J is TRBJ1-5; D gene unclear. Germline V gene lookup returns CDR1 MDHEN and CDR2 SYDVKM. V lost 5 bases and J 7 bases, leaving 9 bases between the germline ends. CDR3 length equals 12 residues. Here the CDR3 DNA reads TGTGCCAGCAGTGCCACGCGGCAGCCCCAGCATTTT. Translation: CASSATRQPQHF.

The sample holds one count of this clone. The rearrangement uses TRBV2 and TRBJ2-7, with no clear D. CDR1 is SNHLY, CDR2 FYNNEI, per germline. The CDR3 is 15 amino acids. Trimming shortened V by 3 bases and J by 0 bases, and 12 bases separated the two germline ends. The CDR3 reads CASSDIRSSSYEQYF. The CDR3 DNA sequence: TGTGCCAGCAGTGATATTCGGTCGAGCTCCTACGAGCAGTACTTC.

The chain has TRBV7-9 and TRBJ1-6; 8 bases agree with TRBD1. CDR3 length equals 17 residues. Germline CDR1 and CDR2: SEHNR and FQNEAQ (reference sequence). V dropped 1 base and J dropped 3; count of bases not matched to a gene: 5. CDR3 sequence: CASSLVQGASYNSPLHF. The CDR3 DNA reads TGTGCCAGCAGCTTAGTCCAGGGGGCCAGCTATAATTCACCCCTCCACTTT.

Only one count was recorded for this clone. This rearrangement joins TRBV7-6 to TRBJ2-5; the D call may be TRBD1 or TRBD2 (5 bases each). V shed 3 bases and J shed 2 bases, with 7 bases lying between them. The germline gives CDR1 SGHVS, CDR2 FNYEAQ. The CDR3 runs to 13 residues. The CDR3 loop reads CASSLGRQETQYF. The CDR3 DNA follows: TGTGCCAGCAGCTTGGGACGGCAAGAGACCCAGTACTTC.

The CDR3 DNA sequence: TGCGCCAGCAGCCCGGGACAGGGGGTAGTCGCTTTCTTT. As protein: CASSPGQGVVAFF. The chain carries TRBV5-1 and TRBJ1-1; 11 bases match TRBD1. From germline, CDR1 is SGHRS and CDR2 YFSETQ. The CDR3 runs 13 residues. V shed 4 bases and J 11 bases; nucleotides not matched to a gene: 7.

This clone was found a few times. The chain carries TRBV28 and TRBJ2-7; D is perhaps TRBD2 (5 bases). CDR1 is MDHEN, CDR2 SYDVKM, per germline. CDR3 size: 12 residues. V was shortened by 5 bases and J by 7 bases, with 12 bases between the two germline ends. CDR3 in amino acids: CASSLPSGEQYF. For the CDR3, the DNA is TGTGCCAGCAGTCTGCCCTCGGGAGAGCAGTACTTC.

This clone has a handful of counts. CDR3 bases: TGTGCCAGCAGCGGAAGTGTGGGGTATGAGCAGTTCTTC. Amino acids: CASSGSVGYEQFF. This chain connects TRBV9 to TRBJ2-1; D call uncertain. Germline V gene lookup returns CDR1 SGDLS and CDR2 YYNGEE. The CDR3 has 13 residues. V was clipped by 3 bases and J by 8 bases, with 12 bases between them.

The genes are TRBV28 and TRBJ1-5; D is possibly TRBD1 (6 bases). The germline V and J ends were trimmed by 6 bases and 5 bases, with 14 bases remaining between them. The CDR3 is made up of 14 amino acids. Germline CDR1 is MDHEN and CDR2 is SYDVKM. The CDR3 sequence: CASRGAGAHQPQHF. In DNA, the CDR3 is TGTGCCAGCAGGGGGGCAGGGGCCCATCAGCCCCAGCATTTT.

Here the CDR3 reads CASRRDRAQETQYF. In DNA, the CDR3 is TGTGCCAGCCGCCGGGACAGGGCCCAAGAGACCCAGTACTTC. The chain uses TRBV19 and TRBJ2-5, with TRBD1 matching over 9 bases. CDR1 is LNHDA and CDR2 is SQIVND in the germline V gene (reference sequence). With 9 bases clipped from V and 1 base from J, the junction kept 6 bases outside the gene matches. This CDR3 has 14 amino acids.

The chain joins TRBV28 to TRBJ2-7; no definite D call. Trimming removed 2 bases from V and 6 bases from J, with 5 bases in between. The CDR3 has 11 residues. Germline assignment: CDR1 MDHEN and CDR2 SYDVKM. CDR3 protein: CASSLGTEQYF. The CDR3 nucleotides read TGTGCCAGCAGTTTAGGAACCGAGCAGTACTTC.

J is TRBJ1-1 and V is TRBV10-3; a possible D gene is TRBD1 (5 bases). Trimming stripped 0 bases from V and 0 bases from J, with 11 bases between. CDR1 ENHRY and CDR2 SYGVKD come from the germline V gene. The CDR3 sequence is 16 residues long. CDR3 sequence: CAISESPGYMNTEAFF. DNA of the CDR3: TGTGCCATCAGTGAGTCGCCAGGGTATATGAACACTGAAGCTTTCTTT.

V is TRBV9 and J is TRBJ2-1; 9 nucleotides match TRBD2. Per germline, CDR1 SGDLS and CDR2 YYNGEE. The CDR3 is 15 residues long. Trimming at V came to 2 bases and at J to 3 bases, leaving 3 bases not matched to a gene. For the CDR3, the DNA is TGTGCCAGCAGCGTTAGCGGGAGTGGCTACAATGAGCAGTTCTTC. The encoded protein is CASSVSGSGYNEQFF.

The CDR3 sequence: CASSRSLGGNQPQHF. CDR3 coding DNA: TGTGCCAGCAGTAGGAGCTTGGGAGGCAATCAGCCCCAGCATTTT. The chain uses TRBV6-5 and TRBJ1-5; D unresolved. CDR1 and CDR2 (germline): MNHEY, SVGAGI. The CDR3 is made up of 15 amino acids. Trimming left V 5 bases short and J 2 bases short, with 13 bases between.

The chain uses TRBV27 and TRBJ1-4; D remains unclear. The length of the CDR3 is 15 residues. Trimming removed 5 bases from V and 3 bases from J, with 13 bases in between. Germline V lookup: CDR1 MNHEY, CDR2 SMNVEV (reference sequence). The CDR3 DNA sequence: TGTGCCAGCAGTCACCAGAAGAAAGCTAATGAAAAACTGTTTTTT. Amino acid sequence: CASSHQKKANEKLFF.

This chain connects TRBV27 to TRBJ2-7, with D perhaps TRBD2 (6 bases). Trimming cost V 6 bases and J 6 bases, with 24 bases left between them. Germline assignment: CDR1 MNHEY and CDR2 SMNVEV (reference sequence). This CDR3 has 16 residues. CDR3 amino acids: CASRIQGYGTSVEQYF. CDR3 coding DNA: TGTGCCAGCAGGATCCAGGGTTACGGGACTTCGGTCGAGCAGTACTTC.

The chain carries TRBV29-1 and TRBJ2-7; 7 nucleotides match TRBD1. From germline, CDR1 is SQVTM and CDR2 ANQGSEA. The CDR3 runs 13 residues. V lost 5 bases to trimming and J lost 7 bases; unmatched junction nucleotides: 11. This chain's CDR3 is CSVRSRGKCEQYF. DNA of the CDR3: TGCAGCGTTCGGAGCAGGGGGAAATGTGAGCAGTACTTC.

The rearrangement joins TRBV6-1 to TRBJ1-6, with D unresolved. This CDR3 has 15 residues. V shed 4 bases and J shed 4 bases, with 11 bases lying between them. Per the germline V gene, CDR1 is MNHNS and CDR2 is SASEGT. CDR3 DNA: TGTGCCAGCAGTGCCTCAGCGGGATATAATTCACCCCTCCACTTT. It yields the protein CASSASAGYNSPLHF.